The T cell receptor beta chain described here comes from a study of Graves' ophthalmopathy and Graves' hyperthyroidism. Study-wide points: A 13-signature model separated ophthalmopathy from stable hyperthyroidism, about 90% sensitivity, just over 80% specificity. Most thyroid clonotypes expanded beyond 0.001 frequency were also found in blood. Forecasting of ophthalmopathy progression by the model achieved approximately 70% sensitivity and roughly 72% specificity.

This clonotype has a count of ten or more. The antigen remains unidentified. V gave up 0 bases and J gave up 0 bases, with 6 bases separating them. Germline-derived CDR1 and CDR2 are SGHTA and FQGNSA. The CDR3 runs 14 residues. Amplification targeted the TCR beta CDR3 regions, with RNA transcripts as the source material. RT-PCR in the first round used HTBI primers; a second-round multiplex PCR followed. TCRdb redid the calling of the multiplex PCR reads with MiXCR, one entry per CDR3 protein. The data contain 350,000 to 400,000 distinct CDR3 sequences, about 18% of them singletons. Thyroid ultrasound, orbital computed tomography, TRAb, serum thyroxine and clinical symptoms formed the basis of diagnosis.

Sequenced input: peripheral blood. The sequence came from a woman between 18 and 29 years old with Graves' ophthalmopathy. This chain links TRBV7-2 with TRBJ2-7; D is unclear. The CDR3 loop is CASSLAVSSYEQYF. As DNA, the CDR3 is TGTGCCAGCAGCTTAGCCGTTTCCTCCTACGAGCAGTACTTC.